The rows below give T cell receptor beta chains drawn from one sample of a study of T cell repertoires in cytomegalovirus infection. Via MiXCR, TCRdb re-called the reads, giving one row per CDR3 protein. In the table there are about a million distinct CDR3 sequences, roughly 31% of which are singletons. These receptors lack a known antigen. This material consisted of cultured CD8+ T cells from PBMCs, taken from culture after CMV antigen stimulation. The receptors were gathered from a human donor in good health (CMV status not recorded). Some clones in this sample may be carry-over from other donors' samples. Each CDR3 is given with its conserved first and last residue. Fields, in order: clone size, J gene, D gene, V gene, CDR3 protein, CDR3 DNA. The D gene is left open where the match is weak. Clone size is given for some rows only: seen once, a few or many times, or a class if the clone is expanded.

>-|TRBJ1-6|-|TRBV10-2
CATESSYNSPLHF
TGCGCCACTGAGAGCTCCTATAATTCACCCCTCCACTTT
>-|TRBJ2-5|-|TRBV4-2
CASSQERAAQETQYF
TGTGCCAGTAGCCAAGAGAGGGCAGCTCAAGAGACCCAGTACTTC
>-|TRBJ1-2|TRBD1|TRBV7-9
CASSLRGTGDYGYTF
TGTGCCAGCAGCTTACGGGGCACAGGGGACTATGGCTACACCTTC
>-|TRBJ1-3|-|TRBV19
CASKRANRGDTIYF
TGTGCCAGTAAGCGGGCAAACCGTGGAGACACCATATATTTT
>-|TRBJ1-1|TRBD1|TRBV12-3/TRBV12-4
CASSAGNRGGTEAFF
TGTGCCAGCAGTGCCGGGAACAGGGGGGGCACTGAAGCTTTCTTT
>-|TRBJ2-1|TRBD2|TRBV6-5
CASSPELAGGTYNEQFF
TGTGCCAGCAGTCCTGAACTAGCGGGGGGTACCTACAATGAGCAGTTCTTC
>-|TRBJ1-5|-|TRBV15
CATSTPGNSNQPQHF
TGTGCCACCAGCACCCCGGGGAATAGCAATCAGCCCCAGCATTTT
>-|TRBJ2-1|-|TRBV5-1
CASSFSWGEQFF
TGCGCCAGCAGCTTCAGCTGGGGTGAGCAGTTCTTC
>-|TRBJ2-3|-|TRBV25-1
CASRVPGRDTQYF
TGTGCCAGCAGGGTCCCGGGACGAGATACGCAGTATTTT
>few|TRBJ2-1|TRBD2|TRBV2
CASRFSGAEQFF
TGTGCCAGCAGGTTTAGCGGGGCTGAGCAGTTCTTC
>-|TRBJ2-4|TRBD2|TRBV6-5
CASSYSSGVPKNIQYF
TGTGCCAGCAGTTACTCTAGCGGGGTGCCCAAAAACATTCAGTACTTC
>few|TRBJ1-5|-|TRBV15
CATSREPNQPQHF
TGTGCCACCAGCAGAGAACCCAATCAGCCCCAGCATTTT
>-|TRBJ2-2|TRBD2|TRBV19
CASSIVRLAGDYTGELFF
TGTGCCAGTAGTATAGTCCGATTAGCGGGGGACTACACCGGGGAGCTGTTTTTT